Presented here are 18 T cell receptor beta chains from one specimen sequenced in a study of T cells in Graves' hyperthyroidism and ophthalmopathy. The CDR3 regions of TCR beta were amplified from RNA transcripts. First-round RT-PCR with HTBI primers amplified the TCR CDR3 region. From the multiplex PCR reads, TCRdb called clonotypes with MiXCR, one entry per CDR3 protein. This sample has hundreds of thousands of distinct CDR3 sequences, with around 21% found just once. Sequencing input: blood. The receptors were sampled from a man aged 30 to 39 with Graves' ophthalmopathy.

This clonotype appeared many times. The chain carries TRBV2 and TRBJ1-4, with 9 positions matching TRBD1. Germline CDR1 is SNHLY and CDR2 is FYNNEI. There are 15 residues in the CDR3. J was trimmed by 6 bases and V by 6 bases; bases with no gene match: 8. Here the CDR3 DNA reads TGTGCCAGCAGCAAGGACAGGGGTCCAGATGAAAAACTGTTTTTT. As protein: CASSKDRGPDEKLFF.

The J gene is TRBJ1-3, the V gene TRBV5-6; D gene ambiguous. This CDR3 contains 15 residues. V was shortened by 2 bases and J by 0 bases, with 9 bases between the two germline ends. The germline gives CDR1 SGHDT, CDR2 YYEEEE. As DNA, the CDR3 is TGTGCCAGCAGCTTTAAAAGGAGCTCTGGAAACACCATATATTTT. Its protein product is CASSFKRSSGNTIYF.

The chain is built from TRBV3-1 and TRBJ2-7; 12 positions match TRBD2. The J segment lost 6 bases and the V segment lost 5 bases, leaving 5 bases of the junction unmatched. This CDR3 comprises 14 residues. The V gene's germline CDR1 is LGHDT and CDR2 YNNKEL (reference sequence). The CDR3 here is CASSSSGRAGEQYF. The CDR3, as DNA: TGTGCCAGCAGCTCTAGCGGGAGGGCGGGCGAGCAGTACTTC.

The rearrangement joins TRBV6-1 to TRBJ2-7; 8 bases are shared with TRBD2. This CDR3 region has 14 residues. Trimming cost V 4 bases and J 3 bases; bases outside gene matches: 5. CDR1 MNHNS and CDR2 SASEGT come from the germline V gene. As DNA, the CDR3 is TGTGCCAGCAGTGGGCGGGAGGTTCTCTACGAGCAGTACTTC. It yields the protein CASSGREVLYEQYF.

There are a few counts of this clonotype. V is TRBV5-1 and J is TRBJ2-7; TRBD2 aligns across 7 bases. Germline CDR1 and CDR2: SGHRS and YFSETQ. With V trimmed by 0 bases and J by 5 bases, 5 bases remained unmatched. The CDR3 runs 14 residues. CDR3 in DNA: TGCGCCAGCAGCTTGGGCGGGAGTAGGAACGAGCAGTACTTC. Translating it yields CASSLGGSRNEQYF.

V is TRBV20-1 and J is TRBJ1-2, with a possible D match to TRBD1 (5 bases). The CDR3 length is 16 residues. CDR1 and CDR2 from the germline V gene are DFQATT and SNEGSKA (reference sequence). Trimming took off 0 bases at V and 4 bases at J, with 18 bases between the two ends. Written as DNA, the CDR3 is TGCAGTGCTAGAGATTCTCGCGGGACGGCGGCCTATGGCTACACCTTC. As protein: CSARDSRGTAAYGYTF.

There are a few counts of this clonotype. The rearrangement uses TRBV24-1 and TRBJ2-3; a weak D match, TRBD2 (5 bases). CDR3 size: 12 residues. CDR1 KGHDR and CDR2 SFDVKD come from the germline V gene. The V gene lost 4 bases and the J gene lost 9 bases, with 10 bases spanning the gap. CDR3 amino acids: CATSDSDWTQYF. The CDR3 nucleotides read TGTGCCACCAGTGACTCGGACTGGACGCAGTATTTT.

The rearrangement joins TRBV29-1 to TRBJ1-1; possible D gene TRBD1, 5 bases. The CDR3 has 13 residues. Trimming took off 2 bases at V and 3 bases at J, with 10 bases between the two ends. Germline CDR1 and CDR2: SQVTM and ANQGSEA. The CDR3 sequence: CSVEMGRYTEAFF. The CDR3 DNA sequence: TGCAGCGTTGAAATGGGGCGGTACACTGAAGCTTTCTTT.

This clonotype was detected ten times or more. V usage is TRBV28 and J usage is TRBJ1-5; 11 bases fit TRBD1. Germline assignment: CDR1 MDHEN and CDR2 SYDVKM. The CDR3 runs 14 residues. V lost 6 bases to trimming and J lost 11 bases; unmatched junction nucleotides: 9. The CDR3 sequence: CASSRDRGLRSQHF. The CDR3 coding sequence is TGTGCCAGCAGCAGGGACAGGGGGTTGAGGTCCCAGCATTTT.

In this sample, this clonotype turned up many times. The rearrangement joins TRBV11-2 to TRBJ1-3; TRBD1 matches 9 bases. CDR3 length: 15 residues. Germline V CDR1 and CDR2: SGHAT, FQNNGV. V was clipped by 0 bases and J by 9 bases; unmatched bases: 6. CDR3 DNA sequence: TGTGCCAGCAGCTTAGAGCCCGGGACAGGGAGCACCATATATTTT. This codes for CASSLEPGTGSTIYF. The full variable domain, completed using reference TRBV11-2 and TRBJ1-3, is EAGVAQSPRYKIIEKRQSVAFWCNPISGHATLYWYQQILGQGPKLLIQFQNNGVVDDSQLPKDRFSAERLKGVDSTLKIQPAKLEDSAVYLCASSLEPGTGSTIYFGEGSWLTVV.

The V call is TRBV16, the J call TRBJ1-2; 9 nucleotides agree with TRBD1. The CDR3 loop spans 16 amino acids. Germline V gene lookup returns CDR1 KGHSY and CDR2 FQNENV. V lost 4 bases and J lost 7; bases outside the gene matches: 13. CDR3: CASSLAPGTGYRGYTF. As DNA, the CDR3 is TGTGCCAGCAGCCTCGCTCCCGGGACAGGGTATCGTGGCTACACCTTC.

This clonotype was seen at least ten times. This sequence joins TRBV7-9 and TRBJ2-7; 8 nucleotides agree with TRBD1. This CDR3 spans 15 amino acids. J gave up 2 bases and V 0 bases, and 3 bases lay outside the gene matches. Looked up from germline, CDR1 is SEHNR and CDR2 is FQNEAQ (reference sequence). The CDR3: CASSLAMGQAYEQYF. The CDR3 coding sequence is TGTGCCAGCAGCTTAGCGATGGGACAGGCCTACGAGCAGTACTTC.

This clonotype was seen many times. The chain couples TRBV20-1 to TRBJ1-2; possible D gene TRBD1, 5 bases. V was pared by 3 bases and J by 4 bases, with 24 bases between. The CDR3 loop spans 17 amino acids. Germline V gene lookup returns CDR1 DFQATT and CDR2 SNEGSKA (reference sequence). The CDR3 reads CSASPRDLNPSFYGYTF. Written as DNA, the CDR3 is TGCAGTGCTAGCCCCCGGGACCTCAACCCCTCCTTCTATGGCTACACCTTC.

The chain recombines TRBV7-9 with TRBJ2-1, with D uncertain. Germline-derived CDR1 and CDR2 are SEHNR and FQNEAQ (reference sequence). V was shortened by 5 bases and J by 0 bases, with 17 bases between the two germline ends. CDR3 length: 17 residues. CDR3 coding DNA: TGTGCCAGCAGCCGCGACGTCCTACCCAGCTCCTACAATGAGCAGTTCTTC. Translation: CASSRDVLPSSYNEQFF.

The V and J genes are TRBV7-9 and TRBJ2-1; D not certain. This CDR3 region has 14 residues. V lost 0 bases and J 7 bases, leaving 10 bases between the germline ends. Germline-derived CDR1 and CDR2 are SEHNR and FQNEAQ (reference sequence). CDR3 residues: CASSLARAGNEQFF. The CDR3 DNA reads TGTGCCAGCAGCTTAGCTCGGGCTGGGAATGAGCAGTTCTTC.

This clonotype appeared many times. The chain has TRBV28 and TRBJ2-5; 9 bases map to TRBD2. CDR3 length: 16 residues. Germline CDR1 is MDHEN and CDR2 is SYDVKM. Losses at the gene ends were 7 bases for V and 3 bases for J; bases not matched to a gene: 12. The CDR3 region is CASIPSVLAGEETQYF. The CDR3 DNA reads TGTGCCAGCATCCCTTCAGTCTTAGCGGGAGAAGAGACCCAGTACTTC. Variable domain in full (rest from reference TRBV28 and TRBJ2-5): DVKVTQSSRYLVKRTGEKVFLECVQDMDHENMFWYRQDPGLGLRLIYFSYDVKMKEKGDIPEGYSVSREKKERFSLILESASTNQTSMYLCASIPSVLAGEETQYFGPGTRLLVL.

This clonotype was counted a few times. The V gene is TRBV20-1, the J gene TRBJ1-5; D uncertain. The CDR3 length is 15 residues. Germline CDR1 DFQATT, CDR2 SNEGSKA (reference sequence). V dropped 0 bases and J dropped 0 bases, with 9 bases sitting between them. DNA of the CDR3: TGCAGTGCTAGAGACGCACGGTATAGCAATCAGCCCCAGCATTTT. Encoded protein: CSARDARYSNQPQHF.

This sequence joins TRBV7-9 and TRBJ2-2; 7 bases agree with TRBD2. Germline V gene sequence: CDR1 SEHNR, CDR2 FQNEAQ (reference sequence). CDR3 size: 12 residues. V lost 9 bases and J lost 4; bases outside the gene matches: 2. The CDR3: CARLAVTGELFF. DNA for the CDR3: TGTGCCAGGCTAGCGGTCACCGGGGAGCTGTTTTTT.